Below are 20 T cell receptor beta chains sequenced from a single sample in a study of shared clonotypes between healthy human individuals. Profiled with immunoSEQ multiplex PCR; TCRdb holds only in-frame clones, not every one. The sample holds around 2.5 million clones; roughly 93% are singletons and the top ten take roughly 0.36%. Source material: naive CD4+ T cells from PBMCs. The subset is: CD45RA+ positively selected. The receptors come from a man aged 18 to 29 in good health. Some clones in this sample may be carry-over from other donors' samples.

This chain links TRBV5-1 with TRBJ1-1; D perhaps matches TRBD1 (5 bases). V was pared by 0 bases and J by 8 bases, with 11 bases between. Germline V CDR1 and CDR2: SGHRS, YFSETQ. The CDR3 runs 13 residues. Here the CDR3 DNA reads TGCGCCAGCAGCTTGGTAGGCCGGGGGGAAGCTTTCTTT. Translation gives CASSLVGRGEAFF. Full variable domain (rest looked up from reference TRBV5-1 and TRBJ1-1): KAGVTQTPRYLIKTRGQQVTLSCSPISGHRSVSWYQQTPGQGLQFLFEYFSETQRNKGNFPGRFSGRQFSNSRSEMNVSTLELGDSALYLCASSLVGRGEAFFGQGTRLTVV.

This chain joins TRBV5-1 and TRBJ1-6; the match to TRBD1 covers 10 bases. The CDR3 is 14 residues long. The J segment lost 10 bases and the V segment lost 2 bases, leaving 3 bases of the junction unmatched. Per germline, CDR1 SGHRS and CDR2 YFSETQ. This CDR3 reads CASSLQDRGSPLHF. In DNA, the CDR3 is TGCGCCAGCAGCTTACAGGACAGGGGGTCACCCCTCCACTTT.

The chain carries TRBV5-6 and TRBJ1-4; perhaps TRBD1 as D (6 bases). The CDR3 extends over 15 amino acids. Germline loops: CDR1 SGHDT, CDR2 YYEEEE. V gave up 0 bases and J gave up 8 bases, with 14 bases separating them. The CDR3 region has the DNA TGTGCCAGCAGCTTGGTTTGGCAGGGGTACGAAAAACTGTTTTTT. Its protein product is CASSLVWQGYEKLFF.

The rearrangement uses TRBV11-2 and TRBJ2-4; TRBD1 matches 7 bases. The J segment lost 6 bases and the V segment lost 8 bases, leaving 13 bases of the junction unmatched. Germline loops: CDR1 SGHAT, CDR2 FQNNGV. The CDR3 covers 15 residues. The CDR3 region is CASAPERGRANIQYF. In DNA, the CDR3 is TGTGCCAGCGCACCAGAGAGGGGGCGGGCAAACATTCAGTACTTC.

The J gene is TRBJ2-1, the V gene TRBV2; D tentatively reads TRBD1 or TRBD2 (5 bases each). In germline, CDR1 is SNHLY, CDR2 FYNNEI. V lost 3 bases and J lost 5, with 17 bases in between. CDR3 size: 16 residues. The CDR3 DNA reads as TGTGCCAGCAGTGATGTGTTGGCGGGCAGGGACAATGAGCAGTTCTTC. Translated, it gives CASSDVLAGRDNEQFF.

The chain links TRBV28 to TRBJ1-4; D is undetermined. The CDR3 extends over 13 amino acids. Germline loops: CDR1 MDHEN, CDR2 SYDVKM. The V end was cut by 8 bases, the J end by 5 bases, with 12 bases between. In DNA, the CDR3 is TGTGCCAGCTCGGAAGACCTGAATGAAAAACTGTTTTTT. This encodes CASSEDLNEKLFF.

CDR3 DNA: TGTGCCAGCAGCTCCGGAGGGACGGAACGCTACAATGAGCAGTTCTTC. Its translation is CASSSGGTERYNEQFF. The chain has TRBV28 and TRBJ2-1, with D possibly being TRBD2 (6 bases). V lost 6 bases, J lost 3 bases, and 18 bases lay in between. This CDR3 has 16 amino acids. Germline lookup yields CDR1 MDHEN and CDR2 SYDVKM.

The chain joins TRBV7-8 to TRBJ1-2, with unresolved D. CDR1 and CDR2 from the germline V gene are SGHVS and FQNEAQ. The ends were cut back, 1 base at V and 7 bases at J, with 13 bases in the middle. The CDR3 spans 14 residues. The CDR3 spells CASSLGWANSGYTF. CDR3 nucleotide sequence: TGTGCCAGCAGCTTAGGCTGGGCGAATTCTGGCTACACCTTC.

This clone was detected only once. The rearrangement joins TRBV11-3 to TRBJ2-7; no clear D gene. The CDR3 runs to 14 residues. V was clipped by 5 bases and J by 3 bases, with 14 bases between them. Germline V gives CDR1 SGHNT, CDR2 YENEEA. Here the CDR3 DNA reads TGTGCCAGCAGCATGGGCGGAGCTTTCTACGAGCAGTACTTC. Translating gives CASSMGGAFYEQYF. The full variable domain, rest sourced from reference TRBV11-3 and TRBJ2-7, is EAGVVQSPRYKIIEKKQPVAFWCNPISGHNTLYWYLQNLGQGPELLIRYENEEAVDDSQLPKDRFSAERLKGVDSTLKIQPAELGDSAVYLCASSMGGAFYEQYFGPGTRLTVT.

For this clone: In the same sample, other DNA sequences code for this CDR3. This sequence joins TRBV6-6 and TRBJ1-3; 8 nucleotides match TRBD1. The J segment lost 4 bases and the V segment lost 0 bases, leaving 5 bases of the junction unmatched. Germline loops: CDR1 MNHNY, CDR2 SVGAGI (reference sequence). CDR3 size: 16 residues. The CDR3 nucleotides are TGTGCCAGCAGTTACTCAGGACAGGGTGCGGGAAACACCATATATTTT. It specifies CASSYSGQGAGNTIYF.

The genes are TRBV18 and TRBJ2-5; D is perhaps TRBD1 or TRBD2 (5 bases each). The CDR3 sequence is 15 residues long. With 5 bases removed from V and 4 bases from J, the gap between germline ends came to 17 bases. Germline CDR1 reads KGHSH; CDR2 reads LQKENI. The CDR3 is CASSSGPQGGETQYF. DNA for the CDR3: TGTGCCAGCTCATCGGGGCCGCAGGGCGGAGAGACCCAGTACTTC.

The chain couples TRBV5-4 to TRBJ2-2, with 8 bases lining up with TRBD2. V shed 3 bases, J shed 6 bases, and the junction held 7 bases outside the gene matches. There are 15 residues in the CDR3. Germline assignment: CDR1 SGHNT and CDR2 YYREEE (reference sequence). In DNA, the CDR3 is TGTGCCAGCAGCTCCAACGGGAGGGACGCCGGGGAGCTGTTTTTT. Translating gives CASSSNGRDAGELFF.

This chain uses TRBV19 with TRBJ1-1; a weak D match, TRBD1 (5 bases). Deletions cut 9 bases from V and 0 bases from J, with 14 bases between. Germline-derived CDR1 and CDR2 are LNHDA and SQIVND (reference sequence). The CDR3 covers 14 residues. The CDR3 DNA reads as TGTGCCAGCCGTAGGGGCCAGATGAACACTGAAGCTTTCTTT. Residues: CASRRGQMNTEAFF.

V usage is TRBV7-2 and J usage is TRBJ1-1; tentative D call: TRBD1 (5 bases). Looked up from germline, CDR1 is SGHTA and CDR2 is FQGNSA. The CDR3 runs 15 residues. V lost 2 bases and J 11 bases, leaving 21 bases between the germline ends. The CDR3 sequence: CASSLQAGPPDVAFF. The DNA for the CDR3 is TGTGCCAGCAGCTTACAGGCAGGGCCCCCCGATGTCGCTTTCTTT.

The table lists this clone with a count of one. This rearrangement joins TRBV6-6 to TRBJ2-7; no reliable D call. The V and J ends lost 6 bases and 2 bases respectively, with 17 bases between them. CDR3 size: 15 residues. CDR1 and CDR2 (germline): MNHNY, SVGAGI (reference sequence). The CDR3 loop reads CASSSRAWSAYEQYF. The DNA for the CDR3 is TGTGCCAGCAGCTCAAGGGCTTGGTCGGCCTACGAGCAGTACTTC.

The chain combines TRBV2 with TRBJ2-2; 14 bases fit TRBD2. In germline, CDR1 is SNHLY, CDR2 FYNNEI. The CDR3 is made up of 15 amino acids. Trimming at V came to 6 bases and at J to 5 bases, leaving 2 bases not matched to a gene. The CDR3 coding sequence is TGTGCCAGCAGCCGGACTAGCGGGAGGACCGGGGAGCTGTTTTTT. Encoded protein: CASSRTSGRTGELFF.

The chain combines TRBV6-5 with TRBJ2-3, with TRBD1 matching 9 bases. CDR1 and CDR2 (germline): MNHEY, SVGAGI. This CDR3 contains 15 residues. The V and J ends lost 4 bases and 6 bases, in that order; junction bases with no gene match: 8. The DNA of the CDR3 is TGTGCCAGCAGTTCTGGACAGGGGAGGGTGGATACGCAGTATTTT. This encodes CASSSGQGRVDTQYF.

This chain connects TRBV25-1 to TRBJ2-7; possibly TRBD1 or TRBD2 for D (5 bases each). V was trimmed by 4 bases and J by 2 bases, leaving 9 bases between them. CDR3 size: 13 residues. Looked up from germline, CDR1 is MGHDK and CDR2 is SYGVNS. This chain's CDR3 is CASSGDGTYEQYF. The CDR3 DNA reads TGTGCCAGCAGTGGGGACGGTACCTACGAGCAGTACTTC.

This clone was counted a single time. The chain joins TRBV4-1 to TRBJ1-3; 7 bases are a match to TRBD1. V lost 2 bases, J lost 0 bases, and 7 bases stayed unmatched. This CDR3 spans 17 amino acids. Per germline, CDR1 MGHRA and CDR2 YSYEKL. This CDR3 is CASSQIPGQRSGNTIYF. The CDR3 nucleotides read TGCGCCAGCAGCCAAATCCCGGGACAGCGCTCTGGAAACACCATATATTTT.

The chain uses TRBV5-1 and TRBJ2-7; D perhaps matches TRBD1 (7 bases). Germline CDR1 is SGHRS and CDR2 is YFSETQ. CDR3 length: 15 residues. Trimming removed 2 bases at V and 2 bases at J, with 14 bases between. CDR3 DNA: TGCGCCAGCAGCTTCTCGGGGGACAGAACCTACGAGCAGTACTTC. Translation gives CASSFSGDRTYEQYF.